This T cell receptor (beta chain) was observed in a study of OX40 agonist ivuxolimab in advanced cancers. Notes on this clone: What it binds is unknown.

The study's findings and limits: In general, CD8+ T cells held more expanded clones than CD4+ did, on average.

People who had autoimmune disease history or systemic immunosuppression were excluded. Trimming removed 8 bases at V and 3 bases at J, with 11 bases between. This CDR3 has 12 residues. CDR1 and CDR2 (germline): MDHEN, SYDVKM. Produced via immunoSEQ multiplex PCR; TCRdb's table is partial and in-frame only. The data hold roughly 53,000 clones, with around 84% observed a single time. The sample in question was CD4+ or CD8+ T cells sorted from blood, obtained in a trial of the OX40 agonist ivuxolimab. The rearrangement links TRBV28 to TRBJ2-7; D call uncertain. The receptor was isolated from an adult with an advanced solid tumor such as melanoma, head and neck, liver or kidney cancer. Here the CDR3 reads CASQSGLYEQYF. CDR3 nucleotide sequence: TGTGCCAGCCAATCCGGCCTCTACGAGCAGTACTTC.